This is a list of T cell receptor beta chains from one sample in a study of T cells in Graves' hyperthyroidism and ophthalmopathy. TCRdb ran MiXCR on the multiplex PCR reads and lists one entry per CDR3 protein. The sample comprises about 410,000 distinct CDR3 sequences, over 12% of which are singletons, and over 10% rests with the top ten. Sequencing input: blood. These receptors all stem from a man between 18 and 35 years old with Graves' ophthalmopathy. Each CDR3 is given with its conserved first and last residue. The D gene is left open where the match is weak. Clone size is not always given. Where it is, it says once, few, many or a class for expanded clones.

D gene: TRBD2; clone size: many; V gene: TRBV3-1; J gene: TRBJ2-7; CDR3 DNA: TGTGCCAGCAGCCAAGATTCTAGCGGGGGATCCTACGAGCAGTACTTC; CDR3 protein: CASSQDSSGGSYEQYF
D gene: NA; clone size: NA; V gene: TRBV12-3/TRBV12-4; J gene: TRBJ1-5; CDR3 DNA: TGTGCCAGCAGCGATTTGACGGCGAATCAGCCCCAGCATTTT; CDR3 protein: CASSDLTANQPQHF
D gene: NA; clone size: many; V gene: TRBV2; J gene: TRBJ2-7; CDR3 DNA: TGTGCCAGCAGGCCCCGGGACTCCTCCTACGAGCAGTACTTC; CDR3 protein: CASRPRDSSYEQYF
D gene: NA; clone size: NA; V gene: TRBV5-1; J gene: TRBJ2-5; CDR3 DNA: TGCGCCAGCAGCTCAAGGTGGCAAGAGACCCAGTACTTC; CDR3 protein: CASSSRWQETQYF
D gene: TRBD1; clone size: many; V gene: TRBV2; J gene: TRBJ2-3; CDR3 DNA: TGTGCCAGCGGACAGGAGTACACAGATACGCAGTATTTT; CDR3 protein: CASGQEYTDTQYF
D gene: TRBD2; clone size: NA; V gene: TRBV5-8; J gene: TRBJ2-3; CDR3 DNA: TGTGCCAGCAGCGGGGGGGGGGATACGCAGTATTTT; CDR3 protein: CASSGGGDTQYF
D gene: TRBD2; clone size: many; V gene: TRBV29-1; J gene: TRBJ2-7; CDR3 DNA: TGCAGCGTGTATGGGACTAGCGGGGGCCACCTCTTATACGAGCAGTACTTC; CDR3 protein: CSVYGTSGGHLLYEQYF
D gene: NA; clone size: few; V gene: TRBV20-1; J gene: TRBJ2-1; CDR3 DNA: TGCAGTGCTATGTGGGGGGCGGGGCCCCACAATGAGCAGTTCTTC; CDR3 protein: CSAMWGAGPHNEQFF
D gene: NA; clone size: NA; V gene: TRBV10-3; J gene: TRBJ1-6; CDR3 DNA: TGTGCCATCAGGGAGACAGGAGGCAATTCACCCCTCCACTTT; CDR3 protein: CAIRETGGNSPLHF
D gene: TRBD2; clone size: many; V gene: TRBV2; J gene: TRBJ2-7; CDR3 DNA: TGTGCCAGCAAGGAGCTAGCGGGCCTCTCCTACGAGCAGTACTTC; CDR3 protein: CASKELAGLSYEQYF
D gene: NA; clone size: few; V gene: TRBV19; J gene: TRBJ2-7; CDR3 DNA: TGTGCCAGTAGTATAGCCGGGGACGAGCAGTACTTC; CDR3 protein: CASSIAGDEQYF
D gene: NA; clone size: many; V gene: TRBV20-1; J gene: TRBJ1-2; CDR3 DNA: TGCAGTGTTCCGAATTGGGCTAACTATGGCTACACCTTC; CDR3 protein: CSVPNWANYGYTF
D gene: NA; clone size: many; V gene: TRBV4-1; J gene: TRBJ1-5; CDR3 DNA: TGCGCCAGCAGTCAAAGGGAGGGCAATCAGCCCCAGCATTTT; CDR3 protein: CASSQREGNQPQHF
D gene: NA; clone size: many; V gene: TRBV11-2; J gene: TRBJ2-1; CDR3 DNA: TGTGCCAGCAGCTTCCGGGGACTGAACTACAATGAGCAGTTCTTC; CDR3 protein: CASSFRGLNYNEQFF
D gene: TRBD2; clone size: NA; V gene: TRBV10-3; J gene: TRBJ2-7; CDR3 DNA: TGTGCCAGCAGTGAAGCTGGGACTAAGCAGGACGAGCAGTACTTC; CDR3 protein: CASSEAGTKQDEQYF
D gene: NA; clone size: many; V gene: TRBV6-1; J gene: TRBJ2-3; CDR3 DNA: TGTGCCAGCAGTTACGGCGGGGGCCCTCTTGCAGATACGCAGTATTTT; CDR3 protein: CASSYGGGPLADTQYF
D gene: NA; clone size: NA; V gene: TRBV20-1; J gene: TRBJ2-2; CDR3 DNA: TGCAGTGCTAGGAGCAGGGTGAACACCGGGGAGCTGTTTTTT; CDR3 protein: CSARSRVNTGELFF
D gene: NA; clone size: NA; V gene: TRBV6-4; J gene: TRBJ1-1; CDR3 DNA: TGTGCCAGCAGTGATAAAGACCGGACTGAAGCTTTCTTT; CDR3 protein: CASSDKDRTEAFF
D gene: TRBD2; clone size: many; V gene: TRBV7-7; J gene: TRBJ2-1; CDR3 DNA: TGTGCTAGCAGCTTAGAGGGACTAGCGGGATACAATGAGCAGTTCTTC; CDR3 protein: CASSLEGLAGYNEQFF
D gene: TRBD1; clone size: many; V gene: TRBV24-1; J gene: TRBJ2-5; CDR3 DNA: TGTGCCACCAGTGCTGACACAGGGGTTGGGGAGACCCAGTACTTC; CDR3 protein: CATSADTGVGETQYF
D gene: TRBD2; clone size: many; V gene: TRBV3-1; J gene: TRBJ2-1; CDR3 DNA: TGTGCCAGCAGCCAAGTCTCTGGGGGGGGACGTGAGCAGTTCTTC; CDR3 protein: CASSQVSGGGREQFF
D gene: NA; clone size: many; V gene: TRBV6-1; J gene: TRBJ1-1; CDR3 DNA: TGTGCCAGCAGTGAATCAGGCCCCCCCACTGAAGCTTTCTTT; CDR3 protein: CASSESGPPTEAFF
D gene: TRBD1; clone size: many; V gene: TRBV7-8; J gene: TRBJ2-2; CDR3 DNA: TGTGCCAGCAGCTTGGGACAGGGTTTCTCCGGGGAGCTGTTTTTT; CDR3 protein: CASSLGQGFSGELFF
D gene: NA; clone size: NA; V gene: TRBV6-2/TRBV6-3; J gene: TRBJ2-1; CDR3 DNA: TGTGCCAGCAGTGGGAGATTCCCGGGGAATGAGCAGTTCTTC; CDR3 protein: CASSGRFPGNEQFF
D gene: NA; clone size: few; V gene: TRBV11-2; J gene: TRBJ2-6; CDR3 DNA: TGTGCCAGCAGCTTAGAGGGGGTATTTTCTGGGTCTGGGGCCAACGTCCTGACTTTC; CDR3 protein: CASSLEGVFSGSGANVLTF
D gene: TRBD1; clone size: NA; V gene: TRBV27; J gene: TRBJ2-7; CDR3 DNA: TGTGCCAGCAGGGGTTGGGACAGGGCCTGGTCGCAGTACTTC; CDR3 protein: CASRGWDRAWSQYF
D gene: TRBD2; clone size: many; V gene: TRBV13; J gene: TRBJ2-5; CDR3 DNA: TGTGCCAGCAGCCCTCGGGGAGGGATGGAGACCCAGTACTTC; CDR3 protein: CASSPRGGMETQYF
D gene: NA; clone size: many; V gene: TRBV3-1; J gene: TRBJ2-5; CDR3 DNA: TGTGCCAGCAGCCAAGAGTCCAGGGGAGTGACCCAGTACTTC; CDR3 protein: CASSQESRGVTQYF
D gene: TRBD2; clone size: many; V gene: TRBV20-1; J gene: TRBJ2-1; CDR3 DNA: TGCAGTGCTAGAGATGGGAGCGGGGGGAGCTCCTACAATGAGCAGTTCTTC; CDR3 protein: CSARDGSGGSSYNEQFF
D gene: TRBD1; clone size: few; V gene: TRBV19; J gene: TRBJ1-1; CDR3 DNA: TGTGCCAGTAGTATTTTACCGGGACAGGGGGAAGGCACTGAAGCTTTCTTT; CDR3 protein: CASSILPGQGEGTEAFF
D gene: NA; clone size: many; V gene: TRBV5-1; J gene: TRBJ2-5; CDR3 DNA: TGCGCCAGCAGCTTAGAGGGGATTGCAGAGACCCAGTACTTC; CDR3 protein: CASSLEGIAETQYF
D gene: NA; clone size: NA; V gene: TRBV6-1; J gene: TRBJ2-3; CDR3 DNA: TGTGCCAGCGACTCTCTGGTGGGAGATACGCAGTATTTT; CDR3 protein: CASDSLVGDTQYF
D gene: NA; clone size: many; V gene: TRBV18; J gene: TRBJ1-2; CDR3 DNA: TGTGCCAGCTCACTGCTGAGTCCAGGGGTACATGGCTACACCTTC; CDR3 protein: CASSLLSPGVHGYTF
D gene: NA; clone size: many; V gene: TRBV11-2; J gene: TRBJ2-2; CDR3 DNA: TGTGCCAGCAGGAGGACCCGAGGCGCCGGGGAGCTGTTTTTT; CDR3 protein: CASRRTRGAGELFF
D gene: TRBD1; clone size: many; V gene: TRBV5-4; J gene: TRBJ2-2; CDR3 DNA: TGTGCCAGCAGCCCCCGCGGGACAGGGGACACCGGGGAGCTGTTTTTT; CDR3 protein: CASSPRGTGDTGELFF
D gene: NA; clone size: few; V gene: TRBV5-4; J gene: TRBJ2-7; CDR3 DNA: TGTGCCAGCAGCTTGGGACAGATGTACGAGCAGTACTTC; CDR3 protein: CASSLGQMYEQYF
D gene: TRBD1; clone size: NA; V gene: TRBV14; J gene: TRBJ1-2; CDR3 DNA: TGTGCCAGCAGCCTAACGGACAGGGGGTATGGCTACACCTTC; CDR3 protein: CASSLTDRGYGYTF
D gene: NA; clone size: few; V gene: TRBV5-1; J gene: TRBJ1-2; CDR3 DNA: TGCGCCAGCAGCTTGGGGGGGACAACGGGCGGCTACACCTTC; CDR3 protein: CASSLGGTTGGYTF
D gene: NA; clone size: NA; V gene: TRBV19; J gene: TRBJ1-2; CDR3 DNA: TGTGCCAGTAGAGCGGGTAGCTCCATATACTATGGCTACACCTTC; CDR3 protein: CASRAGSSIYYGYTF
D gene: TRBD1; clone size: NA; V gene: TRBV2; J gene: TRBJ2-7; CDR3 DNA: TGTGCCAGCAGTCCCATCGGGACAGGGTACTACGAGCAGTACTTC; CDR3 protein: CASSPIGTGYYEQYF
D gene: NA; clone size: NA; V gene: TRBV18; J gene: TRBJ2-2; CDR3 DNA: TGTGCCAGCTCACCACGGGGGCTCACCGGGGAGCTGTTTTTT; CDR3 protein: CASSPRGLTGELFF
D gene: TRBD2; clone size: many; V gene: TRBV7-2; J gene: TRBJ2-3; CDR3 DNA: TGTGCCAGCAGCTTACACAGCGGGGGGGCGACCGATACGCAGTATTTT; CDR3 protein: CASSLHSGGATDTQYF
D gene: NA; clone size: many; V gene: TRBV4-1; J gene: TRBJ2-7; CDR3 DNA: TGCGCCAGCAGCTACTCCGGAGGGGGAACCTACGAGCAGTACTTC; CDR3 protein: CASSYSGGGTYEQYF
D gene: NA; clone size: few; V gene: TRBV6-1; J gene: TRBJ2-2; CDR3 DNA: TGTGCCAGCAGTGAAGATCCAGGACTGAACACCGGGGAGCTGTTTTTT; CDR3 protein: CASSEDPGLNTGELFF
D gene: TRBD2; clone size: NA; V gene: TRBV4-2; J gene: TRBJ2-3; CDR3 DNA: TGTGCCAGCAGCCAAGCCCTAGCGGGGGGTTTAGATACGCAGTATTTT; CDR3 protein: CASSQALAGGLDTQYF
D gene: NA; clone size: many; V gene: TRBV18; J gene: TRBJ1-1; CDR3 DNA: TGTGCCAGCTCACCACAACAGGAGCCGAACACTGAAGCTTTCTTT; CDR3 protein: CASSPQQEPNTEAFF
D gene: NA; clone size: few; V gene: TRBV29-1; J gene: TRBJ2-5; CDR3 DNA: TGCAGCGTTGACGGATTGGGAGAGACCCAGTACTTC; CDR3 protein: CSVDGLGETQYF
D gene: NA; clone size: few; V gene: TRBV19; J gene: TRBJ2-3; CDR3 DNA: TGTGCCAGTAGTCAAGGTCGGGTGGCAGATACGCAGTATTTT; CDR3 protein: CASSQGRVADTQYF